This T cell receptor (beta chain) derives from a study of control samples from healthy donors and cancer patients (dated by TCRdb to between 2020 and 2021). Receptor amplification or capture employed the immunoSEQ multiplex PCR assay. TCRdb took over this immuneACCESS table, retaining in-frame rearrangements with V and J assigned. Such tables are incomplete; in checked studies, under half of the missing clones stem from an unresolved V gene, and the remainder is unexplained. In all, the sample holds about 51,000 clones, and roughly 89% of those were seen once. The ten largest account for around 1.5% of the sample. V is clipped by 6 bases and J by 2 bases, and the sequence between their germline boundaries is 14 bases long. Its CDR3 holds 15 amino acids, cysteine through phenylalanine. Only the CDR3 region is kept as DNA, spanning 45 bases read in frame from base 1. From the germline V gene (reference sequence), CDR1 is LNHDA and CDR2 is SQIVND.

Remarks on this clone: The antigen it recognizes is unknown. No base quality information exists; no much larger clone differs at one position.

The sample comprised PBMCs. The sequence derives from a man aged 35-49 years with colorectal cancer. Recombination linked TRBV19 to TRBJ1-5; TRBD1 might be the D gene, on 5 matching bases. The CDR3 region has the sequence CASSPGTGGNQPQHF. At the DNA level, the sequence is TGTGCCAGTAGCCCCGGGACGGGTGGCAATCAGCCCCAGCATTTT.